This T cell receptor (beta chain) stems from a study of response to subunit inactivated influenza vaccine listed by TCRdb under 2018. Broadly, across the study: Deep quantitative T cell receptor repertoire profiling was used in the study to track responses to a trivalent subunit inactivated influenza vaccine. What the research found in general, with its limitations: The authors proposed that each seasonal influenza vaccination may bring in only a limited number of new T cells.

This clonotype came up many times. Its cognate antigen has yet to be identified. No much larger clone exists at a distance of one base, and base qualities are not known. Library preparation employed RT-PCR. The instrument given in TCRdb is Illumina HiSeq 2500. Through fastp at Q25 and MiXCR, TCRdb rebuilt clones from the public reads, retaining in-frame beta chains. Rows are combined by CDR3 protein, so each entry shows the most common genes and DNA. This sample has approximately 160,000 distinct CDR3 sequences in its table, and approximately 12% of those were observed once. The ten largest account for 35% to 40% of the sample. The germline V gene yields SGHRS for CDR1 and YFSETQ for CDR2. V sheds 5 bases and J sheds 7 bases, leaving 18 bases between their ends. The CDR3 numbers 14 residues from cysteine through phenylalanine. The kept DNA is CDR3 alone, 42 bases in frame from the first base.

The sequencing here drew on CD8+ T cells sorted from PBMCs, taken around 2 years after vaccination. The sequence joins TRBV5-1 to TRBJ1-1; the D gene cannot be named for sure. This clonotype was sampled from a man between 50 and 69 years old who received an inactivated influenza vaccine. Donor details come from another sample of the same person, matched by shared clones. Read as DNA, the sequence is TGCGCCAGCAGGCGGGAACCAGGATTTCTTGAAGCTTTCTTT. It encodes CASRREPGFLEAFF. With the rest looked up from the reference TRBV5-1 and TRBJ1-1 genes rather than sequenced, the full variable domain is KAGVTQTPRYLIKTRGQQVTLSCSPISGHRSVSWYQQTPGQGLQFLFEYFSETQRNKGNFPGRFSGRQFSNSRSEMNVSTLELGDSALYLCASRREPGFLEAFFGQGTRLTVV.